This TCR beta chain was obtained from a study of cytomegalovirus exposure and HLA in healthy donors. V lost 6 bases to trimming and J lost 0 bases, with 12 bases between them. The germline gives CDR1 SNHLY, CDR2 FYNNEI. This CDR3 region has 15 residues. Sequencing used immunoSEQ multiplex PCR; TCRdb keeps in-frame clones, though not all of them. The repertoire consists of approximately 280,000 clones, with around 85% occurring once and the leading ten covering more than 0.8%. The sequence derives from a woman between 18 and 29 years old in good health and CMV-seronegative. The sequenced sample consisted of PBMCs. This rearrangement joins TRBV2 to TRBJ1-5; no clear D gene. The CDR3 spells CASRLGRNSNQPQHF. Here the CDR3 DNA reads TGTGCCAGCAGGCTAGGGAGAAATAGCAATCAGCCCCAGCATTTT.